These 27 T cell receptor beta chains share one sample of origin, sequenced in a study of blood T cell repertoires in COVID-19. The repertoire was sequenced with immunoSEQ multiplex PCR; TCRdb's copy has only in-frame clones and lacks some. The sample carries over 150,000 clones, roughly 80% recorded once. The sequencing sample was made of PBMCs or T cells enriched from blood (not recorded which). The source of these receptors is a middle-aged man who had recovered from COVID-19.

The chain uses TRBV14 and TRBJ1-6; possible D gene TRBD1, 5 bases. The V gene lost 2 bases and the J gene lost 10 bases, with 9 bases spanning the gap. The CDR3 consists of 13 residues. Germline V gives CDR1 SGHDN, CDR2 FVKESK. This chain's CDR3 is CASSQWGISPLHF. The CDR3 region has the DNA TGTGCCAGCAGCCAATGGGGCATCTCACCCCTCCACTTT. The full variable domain, rest sourced from reference TRBV14 and TRBJ1-6, is EAGVTQFPSHSVIEKGQTVTLRCDPISGHDNLYWYRRVMGKEIKFLLHFVKESKQDESGMPNNRFLAERTGGTYSTLKVQPAELEDSGVYFCASSQWGISPLHFGNGTRLTVT.

V gene TRBV7-9 combines with J gene TRBJ2-5, with TRBD1 as a possible D gene (6 bases). The germline V gene has CDR1 SEHNR and CDR2 FQNEAQ (reference sequence). This CDR3 spans 14 amino acids. Trimming removed 3 bases at V and 7 bases at J, with 15 bases between. Here the CDR3 DNA reads TGTGCCAGCAGCTTGAACAGGGCCGAAGGGACCCAGTACTTC. Amino acid sequence: CASSLNRAEGTQYF.

V and J are TRBV5-6 and TRBJ1-3, with 9 bases that match TRBD1. Germline values: CDR1 SGHDT, CDR2 YYEEEE. The CDR3 has 14 amino acids. V lost 4 bases to trimming and J lost 9 bases; unmatched junction nucleotides: 8. The CDR3 bases are TGTGCCAGCAGCCCCGGGACAGGGTTGGGCACCATATATTTT. This encodes CASSPGTGLGTIYF.

The chain's CDR3 is CATSDRTSGYEQYF. The DNA of the CDR3 is TGTGCCACCAGTGACCGGACTAGCGGCTACGAGCAGTACTTC. J is TRBJ2-7 and V is TRBV24-1; 10 bases line up with TRBD2. Germline V gene lookup returns CDR1 KGHDR and CDR2 SFDVKD. With 4 bases clipped from V and 3 bases from J, the junction kept 2 bases outside the gene matches. The CDR3 has 14 residues.

This rearrangement joins TRBV4-2 to TRBJ2-2; 9 bases are shared with TRBD2. The CDR3 covers 17 residues. CDR1 LGHNA and CDR2 YNFKEQ come from the germline V gene. The junction had 14 bases not matched to a gene; V was cut back by 4 bases and J by 8 bases. Here the CDR3 reads CASSPQTLAGVTGELFF. The CDR3 nucleotides are TGTGCCAGCAGCCCCCAGACATTAGCGGGAGTAACGGGGGAGCTGTTTTTT.

The rearrangement uses TRBV24-1 and TRBJ1-3; D not resolved. Trimming left V 4 bases short and J 0 bases short, with 6 bases between. This CDR3 contains 14 residues. CDR1 and CDR2 (germline): KGHDR, SFDVKD. The CDR3: CATSDPSSGNTIYF. CDR3 coding DNA: TGTGCCACCAGTGACCCTAGCTCTGGAAACACCATATATTTT.

By share, this clone ranks as medium-sized. The J gene is TRBJ2-1, the V gene TRBV24-1; TRBD2 aligns across 9 bases. In germline, CDR1 is KGHDR, CDR2 SFDVKD. The CDR3 covers 15 residues. With 9 bases clipped from V and 7 bases from J, the junction kept 12 bases outside the gene matches. The CDR3 protein is CATSSASGNRNEQFF. The CDR3 bases are TGTGCCACCTCCTCGGCTAGCGGGAATCGGAATGAGCAGTTCTTC.

V is TRBV28 and J is TRBJ2-2; the D gene is possibly TRBD2 (5 bases). Germline loops: CDR1 MDHEN, CDR2 SYDVKM. V was cut by 5 bases and J by 12 bases, with 13 bases left in between. This CDR3 has 12 amino acids. CDR3 residues: CASSLPGTKLFF. CDR3 nucleotide sequence: TGTGCCAGCAGTCTCCCGGGAACCAAGCTGTTTTTT.

The rearrangement links TRBV6-5 to TRBJ1-2; D call uncertain. The germline gives CDR1 MNHEY, CDR2 SVGAGI. V was clipped by 10 bases and J by 4 bases, with 13 bases between them. This CDR3 spans 12 amino acids. The CDR3 DNA reads TGTGCCACCCGTAGTGAAACCTATGGCTACACCTTC. Residues: CATRSETYGYTF.

V usage is TRBV6-5 and J usage is TRBJ2-1, with 9 bases that match TRBD1. The CDR3 has 13 amino acids. V dropped 6 bases and J dropped 8; count of bases not matched to a gene: 5. Germline CDR1 MNHEY, CDR2 SVGAGI. This CDR3 is CASRPQGAHEQFF. The DNA for the CDR3 is TGTGCCAGCAGGCCACAGGGGGCGCATGAGCAGTTCTTC.

The chain carries TRBV27 and TRBJ1-1; the D gene is possibly TRBD1 (5 bases). The CDR3 consists of 15 residues. Germline CDR1 is MNHEY and CDR2 is SMNVEV (reference sequence). The ends were cut back, 2 bases at V and 1 base at J, with 11 bases in the middle. CDR3 in amino acids: CASSLRAGQNTEAFF. The CDR3 coding sequence is TGTGCCAGCAGTTTACGGGCCGGACAGAACACTGAAGCTTTCTTT.

The CDR3 coding sequence is TGTGCCAGCAGTCGAAAGACCGGGACTAGCGGGGCCCATGAGCAGTTCTTC. Protein product: CASSRKTGTSGAHEQFF. V usage is TRBV7-3 and J usage is TRBJ2-1, with 13 bases matching TRBD2. Per the germline V gene, CDR1 is SGHTA and CDR2 is FQGTGA. Losses at the gene ends were 6 bases for V and 8 bases for J; bases not matched to a gene: 13. This CDR3 region has 17 residues.

This chain's CDR3 is CASSPSTGSYEQYF. CDR3 in DNA: TGTGCCAGCAGCCCCTCGACTGGTTCCTACGAGCAGTACTTC. The chain joins TRBV9 to TRBJ2-7; D gene uncertain. The germline V and J ends were trimmed by 4 bases and 1 base, with 12 bases remaining between them. Germline values: CDR1 SGDLS, CDR2 YYNGEE. This CDR3 is 14 amino acids long. Variable domain in full (rest from reference TRBV9 and TRBJ2-7): DSGVTQTPKHLITATGQRVTLRCSPRSGDLSVYWYQQSLDQGLQFLIQYYNGEERAKGNILERFSAQQFPDLHSELNLSSLELGDSALYFCASSPSTGSYEQYFGPGTRLTVT.

V and J are TRBV13 and TRBJ2-1, with 7 positions matching TRBD2. V was pared by 5 bases and J by 3 bases, with 10 bases of the junction left unmatched. Germline assignment: CDR1 PRHDT and CDR2 FYEKMQ (reference sequence). This CDR3 is built from 16 residues. The CDR3 DNA sequence: TGTGCCAGCAGCCCTAGCATGGGGGGGAACTACAATGAGCAGTTCTTC. This translates into CASSPSMGGNYNEQFF.

This clone was observed a single time. CDR3 residues: CASSETGGIPRREQYF. The CDR3 coding sequence is TGTGCCAGCAGCGAGACAGGGGGGATCCCCAGGAGAGAGCAGTACTTC. The V call is TRBV28, the J call TRBJ2-7; 9 nucleotides agree with TRBD1. Germline V gene data show CDR1 as MDHEN and CDR2 as SYDVKM. J was trimmed by 7 bases and V by 6 bases; bases with no gene match: 16. The CDR3 loop spans 16 amino acids.

In its sample, this clone was seen a few times. The chain recombines TRBV10-3 with TRBJ1-1, with D maybe TRBD1 (5 bases). The CDR3 extends over 15 amino acids. From germline, CDR1 is ENHRY and CDR2 SYGVKD. V gave up 0 bases and J gave up 8 bases, with 16 bases separating them. CDR3 region: CAISESGGSSEEAFF. CDR3 DNA sequence: TGTGCCATCAGTGAGTCGGGGGGAAGCAGCGAGGAAGCTTTCTTT.

The chain has TRBV19 and TRBJ2-2; 8 bases line up with TRBD2. The CDR3 totals 17 residues. CDR1 is LNHDA and CDR2 is SQIVND in the germline V gene (reference sequence). V dropped 6 bases and J dropped 0; count of bases not matched to a gene: 9. The CDR3 bases are TGTGCCAGTAGAGGCTCGAGCGGGAGAGCGAACACCGGGGAGCTGTTTTTT. It encodes CASRGSSGRANTGELFF.

This clone showed up just once. This chain uses TRBV7-8 with TRBJ2-1, with 9 bases that match TRBD1. The V gene's germline CDR1 is SGHVS and CDR2 FQNEAQ. The CDR3 runs to 15 residues. V lost 7 bases, J lost 2 bases, and 6 bases stayed unmatched. The CDR3 spells CASMLGTGTYNEQFF. Written as DNA, the CDR3 is TGTGCCAGCATGCTAGGGACAGGGACCTACAATGAGCAGTTCTTC.

The chain carries TRBV28 and TRBJ2-1; 8 bases line up with TRBD2. V shed 4 bases, J shed 4 bases, and the junction held 12 bases outside the gene matches. The germline V gene encodes CDR1 MDHEN and CDR2 SYDVKM. This CDR3 contains 17 residues. The CDR3: CASSSRGLAAKYNEQFF. For the CDR3, the DNA is TGTGCCAGCAGTTCCCGCGGACTAGCCGCCAAATACAATGAGCAGTTCTTC.

The V gene is TRBV16, the J gene TRBJ2-5; possible D gene TRBD1, 6 bases. V was trimmed by 4 bases and J by 5 bases, leaving 14 bases between them. The V gene's germline CDR1 is KGHSY and CDR2 FQNENV. CDR3 size: 14 residues. CDR3 loop: CASSRLGGSETQYF. In DNA, the CDR3 is TGTGCCAGCAGCCGATTAGGGGGATCTGAGACCCAGTACTTC.

The chain combines TRBV10-3 with TRBJ2-3; the match to TRBD2 covers 10 bases. Germline CDR1 and CDR2: ENHRY and SYGVKD. Trimming took 7 bases from V and 2 from J; bases not matched to a gene: 15. CDR3 size: 18 residues. The CDR3 DNA reads TGTGCCATCAAGGGGCGACTAGCGGGTAGCAGGCCCACAGATACGCAGTATTTT. Translating gives CAIKGRLAGSRPTDTQYF.

The chain combines TRBV2 with TRBJ1-1; D gene uncertain. Germline V gene data show CDR1 as SNHLY and CDR2 as FYNNEI. The V and J ends lost 5 bases and 3 bases respectively, with 13 bases between them. The CDR3 length is 14 residues. The CDR3 DNA sequence: TGTGCCAGCAGTCTCCGTTGGTCGGACACTGAAGCTTTCTTT. This codes for CASSLRWSDTEAFF.

This clone appeared once. The chain employs TRBV7-8 and TRBJ1-5; the match to TRBD1 covers 9 bases. The germline V gene has CDR1 SGHVS and CDR2 FQNEAQ. Trimming cost V 5 bases and J 2 bases; bases outside gene matches: 7. CDR3 length: 16 residues. CDR3 bases: TGTGCCAGCAGCATACGCCGGGACAGGGGCAATCAGCCCCAGCATTTT. Protein: CASSIRRDRGNQPQHF.

The chain is built from TRBV10-3 and TRBJ2-5; 15 bases map to TRBD2. Germline trimming cut 7 bases from V and 4 bases from J; bases unmatched to any gene: 4. The CDR3 spans 15 residues. The germline gives CDR1 ENHRY, CDR2 SYGVKD. In DNA form, the CDR3 reads TGTGCCATCACCCCGGGACTAGCGGGAGGAGAGACCCAGTACTTC. Its translation: CAITPGLAGGETQYF.

This clone was observed a handful of times. The chain is built from TRBV9 and TRBJ1-5; TRBD1 agrees at 7 bases. CDR1 is SGDLS, CDR2 YYNGEE, per germline. Trimming removed 0 bases from V and 6 bases from J; junction bases left unmatched: 3. This CDR3 contains 14 residues. The CDR3 loop is CASSVGQGSQPQHF. The CDR3 coding sequence is TGTGCCAGCAGCGTAGGACAGGGCAGTCAGCCCCAGCATTTT.

J is TRBJ1-6 and V is TRBV27; a weak D match, TRBD1 (5 bases). This CDR3 is 13 amino acids long. CDR1 and CDR2 (germline): MNHEY, SMNVEV (reference sequence). The V and J ends lost 10 bases and 5 bases respectively, with 12 bases between them. For the CDR3, the DNA is TGTGCCACCCGGGGGAGTAATAATTCACCCCTCCACTTT. Amino acid sequence: CATRGSNNSPLHF.

The J gene is TRBJ2-1, the V gene TRBV3-1 (or the pseudogene TRBV3-2), with 7 bases matching TRBD2. The CDR3 covers 17 residues. V lost 1 base and J lost 4; bases outside the gene matches: 10. Germline V CDR1 and CDR2: LGHDT, YNNKEL (reference sequence). The CDR3 DNA is TGTGCCAGCAGCCAAGGGCTGGCGGGACTATTTTACAATGAGCAGTTCTTC. This encodes CASSQGLAGLFYNEQFF.